Here is one T cell receptor (beta chain) with its context. Antigen unknown. Different DNA sequences within this sample yield the same CDR3. Researchers partitioned CD4+ cells into CD45RA+ naive and CD45RA-negative memory subsets. This specimen comes from a study of shared clonotypes between healthy human individuals. Study-level background: Three CD4 naive, three CD4 memory, two CD8 naive and one CD8 memory plate were used per donor.

From germline, CDR1 is SGHAT and CDR2 FQNNGV. V shed 0 bases and J shed 3 bases, with 9 bases lying between them. The CDR3 totals 14 residues. Study-level findings and limits: A reduction in generation probabilities was seen for non-shared clonotypes relative to those shared by all four donors.

Clones were sequenced by immunoSEQ multiplex PCR, and TCRdb holds only the in-frame ones, with some missing. The sample lists some 2,000,000 clones, approximately 96% occurring once. The sequence was collected from a man between 18 and 29 years old in good health. What was sequenced was naive CD4+ T cells sorted from blood. Specified subset: CD45RA+ positively selected. The chain couples TRBV11-2 to TRBJ2-7, with a weak D call TRBD2 (5 bases). The chain's CDR3 is CASSLELRGYEQYF. As DNA, the CDR3 is TGTGCCAGCAGCTTAGAACTCCGGGGCTACGAGCAGTACTTC.